This T cell receptor beta chain stems from a study of cytotoxic CD8 clonotypes in ibrutinib-treated CLL. PBMCs that had been cryopreserved were the source of roughly 2 micrograms of genomic DNA for TCR beta libraries. Profiled with immunoSEQ multiplex PCR; TCRdb holds only in-frame clones, not every one. Of hundreds of thousands of clones detected, 60% to 75% appear once; the ten largest clones hold 15%. There are 13 residues in the CDR3. V dropped 7 bases and J dropped 8; count of bases not matched to a gene: 7. Germline CDR1 and CDR2: MNHEY and SVGAGI. This clone was picked up one time. V usage is TRBV6-5 and J usage is TRBJ2-1; TRBD2 aligns across 8 bases. The source of this sequence is a human donor with chronic lymphocytic leukemia. The source was PBMCs, collected after 24 months of ibrutinib treatment. As DNA, the CDR3 is TGTGCCAGCAAATCAAGCGGGAGCGATGAGCAGTTCTTC. It yields the protein CASKSSGSDEQFF.